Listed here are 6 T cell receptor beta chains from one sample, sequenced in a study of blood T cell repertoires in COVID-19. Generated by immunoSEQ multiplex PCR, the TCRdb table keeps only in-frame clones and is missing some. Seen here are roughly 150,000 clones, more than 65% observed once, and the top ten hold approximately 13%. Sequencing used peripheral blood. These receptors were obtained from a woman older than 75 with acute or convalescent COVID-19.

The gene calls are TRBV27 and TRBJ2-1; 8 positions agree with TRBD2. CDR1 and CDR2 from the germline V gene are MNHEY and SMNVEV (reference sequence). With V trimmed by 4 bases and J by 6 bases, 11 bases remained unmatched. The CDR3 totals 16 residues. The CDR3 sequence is CASSSHRGGGVNEQFF. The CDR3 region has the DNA TGTGCCAGCAGTTCCCACCGGGGGGGCGGGGTCAATGAGCAGTTCTTC.

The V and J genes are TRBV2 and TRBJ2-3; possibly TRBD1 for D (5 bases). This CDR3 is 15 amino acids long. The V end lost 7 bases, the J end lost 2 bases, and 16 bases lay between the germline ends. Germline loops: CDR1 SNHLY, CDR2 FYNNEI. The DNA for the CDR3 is TGTGCCAGCACCGGCACAGGAAGGTCCACAGATACGCAGTATTTT. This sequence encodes CASTGTGRSTDTQYF.

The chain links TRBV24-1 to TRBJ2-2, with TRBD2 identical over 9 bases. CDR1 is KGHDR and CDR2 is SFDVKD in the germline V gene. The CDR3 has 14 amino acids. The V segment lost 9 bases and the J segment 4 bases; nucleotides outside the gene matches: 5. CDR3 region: CATSRGGPTGELFF. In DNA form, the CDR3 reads TGTGCCACCTCGCGGGGGGGACCCACCGGGGAGCTGTTTTTT.

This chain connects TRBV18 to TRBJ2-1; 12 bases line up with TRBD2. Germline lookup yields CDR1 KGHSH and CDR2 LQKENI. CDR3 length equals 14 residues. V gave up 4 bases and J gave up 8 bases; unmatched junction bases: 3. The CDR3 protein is CASSRTSGVDEQFF. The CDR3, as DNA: TGTGCCAGCTCACGGACTAGCGGGGTAGATGAGCAGTTCTTC.

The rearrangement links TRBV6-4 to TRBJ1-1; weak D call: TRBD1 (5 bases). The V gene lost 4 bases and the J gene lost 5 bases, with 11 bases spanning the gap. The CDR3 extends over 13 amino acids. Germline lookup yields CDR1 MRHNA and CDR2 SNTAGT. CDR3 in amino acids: CASSGAGGTEAFF. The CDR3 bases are TGTGCCAGCAGTGGGGCCGGGGGGACTGAAGCTTTCTTT.

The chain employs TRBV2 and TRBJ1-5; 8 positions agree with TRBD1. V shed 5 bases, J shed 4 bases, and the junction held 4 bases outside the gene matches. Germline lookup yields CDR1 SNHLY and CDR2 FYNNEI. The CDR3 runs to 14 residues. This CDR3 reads CASSTGGENQPQHF. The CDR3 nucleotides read TGTGCCAGCAGTACAGGGGGGGAAAATCAGCCCCAGCATTTT.